A selection of T cell receptor beta chains follows, all from one sample in a study of breast tumors, draining lymph nodes, adjacent tissues. MiXCR, applied by TCRdb to the multiplex PCR reads, yields one record per CDR3 protein. The data show some 150,000 distinct CDR3 sequences, around 35% seen once. Material for sequencing was axillary lymph node tissue. The source of these receptors is a female donor with breast cancer. Some clones in this sample may be carry-over from other donors' samples. The CDR3 runs from the conserved cysteine through the conserved F or W.

V	CDR3
TRBV9	CASSVEEGTYNEPFF
TRBV30	CAWSGSYEQYF
TRBV6-5	CASSPFGAADQPQHF
TRBV4-1	CASSQREATNEKLFF
TRBV2	CASSRALRSSGNTIYF
TRBV24-1	CATSASYGNYGYTF
TRBV29-1	CSVDATGGEKLFF
TRBV29-1	CGVERLPAGDEQYF
TRBV20-1	CSLRQGNQPQHF
TRBV20-1	CSADKQGDEQYF
TRBV12-3/TRBV12-4	CAIRGLANTEAFF
TRBV6-2/TRBV6-3	CASNDRRAGSNQPQHF
TRBV7-2	CASSLNSNTGELFF
TRBV3-1	CASSQDYGQMGYEQYF
TRBV9	CASRPSGVNTGETQYF
TRBV27	CASSLSPGSGYTF
TRBV5-8	CASSGAYGYTF
TRBV28	CASSPGTEQFEGDTQYF
TRBV28	CASSQSYGGWDTDTQYF
TRBV15	CATSFSGYEQYF
TRBV15	CATSRGKGENEKLFF
TRBV18	CASSQLAGQNTGELFF
TRBV4-3	CASSQDLAGGPGRSYEQYF
TRBV20-1	CSARELAGGLSSYNEQFF
TRBV28	CASSLQGAKNEQYF
TRBV20-1	CSARDGLRHNEQFF
TRBV2	CATSSSYNEQFF
TRBV10-1	CASSKRTSAEGGELFF
TRBV10-3	CAARGLASYNEQFF
TRBV7-8	CASSAQHSGIDEKPFF
TRBV5-5	CASSPRASGNPRPDTQYF
TRBV19	CASSIPATVNTEAFF
TRBV12-3/TRBV12-4	CASSSTPGVHNEQFF
TRBV5-4	CASSTNRAANEKLFF
TRBV4-1	CASSQVSSGANTGELFF
TRBV7-3	CASSEGLLSTDTQYF
TRBV29-1	CSVEGRNYEQYF
TRBV27	CASRVQGLLNEQFF